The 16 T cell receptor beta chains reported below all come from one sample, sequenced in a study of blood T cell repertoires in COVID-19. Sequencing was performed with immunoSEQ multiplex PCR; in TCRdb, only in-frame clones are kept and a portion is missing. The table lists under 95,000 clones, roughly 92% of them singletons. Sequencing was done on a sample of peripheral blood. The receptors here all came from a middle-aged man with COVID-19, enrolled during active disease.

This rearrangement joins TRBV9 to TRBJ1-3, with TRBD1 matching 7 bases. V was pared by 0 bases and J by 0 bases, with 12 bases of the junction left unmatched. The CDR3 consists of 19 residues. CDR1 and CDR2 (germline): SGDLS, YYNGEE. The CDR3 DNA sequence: TGTGCCAGCAGCGTAGGTCCAGGGACAGAATATAGCTCTGGAAACACCATATATTTT. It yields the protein CASSVGPGTEYSSGNTIYF.

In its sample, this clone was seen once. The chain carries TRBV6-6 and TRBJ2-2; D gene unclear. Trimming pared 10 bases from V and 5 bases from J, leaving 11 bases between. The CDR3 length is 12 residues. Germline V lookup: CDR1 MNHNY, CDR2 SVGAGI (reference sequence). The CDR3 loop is CATYRDTGELFF. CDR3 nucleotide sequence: TGTGCCACCTACAGAGATACCGGGGAGCTGTTTTTT.

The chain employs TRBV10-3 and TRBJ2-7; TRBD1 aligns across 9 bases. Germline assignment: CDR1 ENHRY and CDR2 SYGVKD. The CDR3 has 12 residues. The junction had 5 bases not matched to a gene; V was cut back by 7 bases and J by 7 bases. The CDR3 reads CAIKGQGEEQYV. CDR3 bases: TGTGCCATCAAGGGACAGGGTGAAGAGCAGTACGTC.

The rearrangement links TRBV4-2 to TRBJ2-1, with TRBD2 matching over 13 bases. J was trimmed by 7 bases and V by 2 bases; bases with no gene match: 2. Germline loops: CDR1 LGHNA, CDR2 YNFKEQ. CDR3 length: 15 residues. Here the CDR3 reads CASSQMTSGRNEQFF. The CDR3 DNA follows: TGTGCCAGCAGCCAAATGACTAGCGGGAGGAATGAGCAGTTCTTC.

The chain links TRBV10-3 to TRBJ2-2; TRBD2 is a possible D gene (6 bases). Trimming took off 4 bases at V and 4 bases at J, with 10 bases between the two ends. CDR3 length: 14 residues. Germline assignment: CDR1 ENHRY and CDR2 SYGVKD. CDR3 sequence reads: CAISGREFTGELFF. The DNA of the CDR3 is TGTGCCATCAGTGGTCGGGAGTTCACCGGGGAGCTGTTTTTT.

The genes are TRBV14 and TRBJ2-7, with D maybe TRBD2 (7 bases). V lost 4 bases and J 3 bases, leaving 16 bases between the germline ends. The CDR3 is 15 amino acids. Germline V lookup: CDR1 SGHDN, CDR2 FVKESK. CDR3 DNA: TGTGCCAGCAGCCGGGGGGGCAGGGATATCTACGAGCAGTACGTC. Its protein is CASSRGGRDIYEQYV.

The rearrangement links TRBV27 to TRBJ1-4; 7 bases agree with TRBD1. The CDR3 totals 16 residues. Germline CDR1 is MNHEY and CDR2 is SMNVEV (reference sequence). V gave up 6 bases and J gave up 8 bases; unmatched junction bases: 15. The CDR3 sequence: CASRLKAGTVYEKLFF. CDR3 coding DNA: TGTGCCAGCAGACTAAAGGCCGGGACAGTTTACGAAAAACTGTTTTTT.

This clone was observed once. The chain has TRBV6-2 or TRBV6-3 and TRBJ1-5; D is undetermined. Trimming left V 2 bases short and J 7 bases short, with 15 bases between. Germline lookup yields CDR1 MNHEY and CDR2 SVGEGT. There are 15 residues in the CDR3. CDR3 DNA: TGTGCCAGCAGTTACCCGGCCCCACTCAGGCAGCCCCAGCATTTT. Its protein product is CASSYPAPLRQPQHF.

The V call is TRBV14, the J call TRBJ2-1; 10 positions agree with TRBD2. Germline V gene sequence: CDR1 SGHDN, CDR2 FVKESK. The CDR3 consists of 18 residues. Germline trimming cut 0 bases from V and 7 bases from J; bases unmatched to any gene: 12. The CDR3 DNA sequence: TGTGCCAGCAGCCAAGAGGCGGGTTGGGCTAGCGGGAGAAATGAGCAGTTCTTC. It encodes CASSQEAGWASGRNEQFF.

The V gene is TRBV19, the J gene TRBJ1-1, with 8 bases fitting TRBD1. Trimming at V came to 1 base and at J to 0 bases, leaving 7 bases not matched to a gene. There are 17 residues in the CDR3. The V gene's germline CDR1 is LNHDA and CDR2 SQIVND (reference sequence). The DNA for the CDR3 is TGTGCCAGTAGTATAGGTCCCGGACAGGGCATGAACACTGAAGCTTTCTTT. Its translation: CASSIGPGQGMNTEAFF. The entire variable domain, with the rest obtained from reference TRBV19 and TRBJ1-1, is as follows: DGGITQSPKYLFRKEGQNVTLSCEQNLNHDAMYWYRQDPGQGLRLIYYSQIVNDFQKGDIAEGYSVSREKKESFPLTVTSAQKNPTAFYLCASSIGPGQGMNTEAFFGQGTRLTVV.

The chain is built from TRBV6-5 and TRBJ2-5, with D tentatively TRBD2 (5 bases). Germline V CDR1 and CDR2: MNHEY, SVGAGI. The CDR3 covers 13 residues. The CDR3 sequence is CVSALGRRETQYF. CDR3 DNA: TGTGTCAGTGCTCTGGGAAGGAGGGAGACCCAGTACTTC.

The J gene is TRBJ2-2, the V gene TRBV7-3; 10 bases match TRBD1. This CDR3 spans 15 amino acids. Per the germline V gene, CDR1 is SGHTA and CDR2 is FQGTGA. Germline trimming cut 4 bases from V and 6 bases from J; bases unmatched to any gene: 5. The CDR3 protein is CASSSAGQGAGELFF. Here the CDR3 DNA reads TGTGCCAGCAGCTCCGCCGGACAGGGGGCCGGGGAGCTGTTTTTT.

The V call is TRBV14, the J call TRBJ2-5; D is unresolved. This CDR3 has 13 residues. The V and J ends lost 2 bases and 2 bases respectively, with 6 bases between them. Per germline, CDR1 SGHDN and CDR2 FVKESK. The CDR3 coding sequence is TGTGCCAGCAGCCAAACGGTTCAAGAGACCCAGTACTTC. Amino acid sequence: CASSQTVQETQYF.

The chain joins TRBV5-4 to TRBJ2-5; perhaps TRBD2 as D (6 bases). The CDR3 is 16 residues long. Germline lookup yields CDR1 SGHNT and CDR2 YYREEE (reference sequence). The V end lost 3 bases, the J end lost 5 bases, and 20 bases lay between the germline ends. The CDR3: CASSSERTGGVETQYF. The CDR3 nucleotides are TGTGCCAGCAGCTCAGAAAGGACCGGCGGGGTCGAGACCCAGTACTTC.

CDR3 loop: CASSFMGTGNTGELFF. As DNA, the CDR3 is TGCGCCAGCAGCTTTATGGGGACAGGGAACACCGGGGAGCTGTTTTTT. The chain carries TRBV5-1 and TRBJ2-2; 8 bases line up with TRBD1. V shed 2 bases and J 1 base; nucleotides not matched to a gene: 4. The CDR3 loop spans 16 amino acids. CDR1 and CDR2 from the germline V gene are SGHRS and YFSETQ.

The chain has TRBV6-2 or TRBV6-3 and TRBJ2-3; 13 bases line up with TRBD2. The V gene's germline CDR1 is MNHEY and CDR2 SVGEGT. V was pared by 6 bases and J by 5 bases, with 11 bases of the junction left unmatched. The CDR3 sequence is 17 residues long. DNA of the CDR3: TGTGCCAGCAGCCCTAACCTACTAGCGGGAGGGGGAGATACGCAGTATTTT. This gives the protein CASSPNLLAGGGDTQYF.